This T cell receptor beta chain was sequenced during a study of T-cell memory formation after mild COVID-19. Notes on the study in general: Several responding clones turned up in pre-infection memory, indicating that cross-reactive memory may have taken part.

V gave up 2 bases and J gave up 7 bases, with 17 bases separating them. The CDR3 extends over 15 amino acids. Germline loops: CDR1 ENHRY, CDR2 SYGVKD. TCRdb used MiXCR to reprocess the 5' RACE reads, holding one entry per CDR3 protein. Seen here are fewer than 300,000 distinct CDR3 sequences, over 15% observed once, and the top ten hold 20% to 25%. Remarks on this clonotype: Its antigen is undetermined.

V and J are TRBV10-3 and TRBJ1-2; D may be TRBD1 (5 bases). Sequencing input: PBMCs or a T cell subset sorted from them (not recorded which). The clonotype was recovered from a man aged 18 to 35 who had mild COVID-19 (a few samples of this study predate the infection). Cell type and time point are not known. CDR3: CAISENAVGGGGYTF. In DNA form, the CDR3 reads TGTGCCATCAGTGAGAACGCCGTGGGCGGGGGTGGCTACACCTTC.